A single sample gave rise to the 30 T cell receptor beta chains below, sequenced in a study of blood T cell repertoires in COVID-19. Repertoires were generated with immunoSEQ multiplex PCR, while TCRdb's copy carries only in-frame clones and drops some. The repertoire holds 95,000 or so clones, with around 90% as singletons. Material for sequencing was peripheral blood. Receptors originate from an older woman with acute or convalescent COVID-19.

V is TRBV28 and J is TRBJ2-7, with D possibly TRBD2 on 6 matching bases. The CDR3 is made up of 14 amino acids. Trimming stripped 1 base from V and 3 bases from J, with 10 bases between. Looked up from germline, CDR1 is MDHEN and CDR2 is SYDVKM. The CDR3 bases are TGTGCCAGCAGTTTATATCGGGGGAGCTACGAGCAGTACTTC. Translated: CASSLYRGSYEQYF.

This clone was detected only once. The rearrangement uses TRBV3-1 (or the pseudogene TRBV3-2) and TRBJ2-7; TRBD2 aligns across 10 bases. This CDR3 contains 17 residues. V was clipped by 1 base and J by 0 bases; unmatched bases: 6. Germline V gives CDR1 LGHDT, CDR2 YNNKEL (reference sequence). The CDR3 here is CASSQARTSGSSYEQYF. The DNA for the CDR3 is TGTGCCAGCAGCCAAGCCCGGACTAGCGGAAGCTCCTACGAGCAGTACTTC.

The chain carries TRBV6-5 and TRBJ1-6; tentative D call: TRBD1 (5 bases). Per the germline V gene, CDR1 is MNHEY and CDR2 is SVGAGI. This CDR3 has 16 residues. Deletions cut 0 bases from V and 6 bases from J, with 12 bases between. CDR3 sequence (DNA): TGTGCCAGCAGTTACTCGGGAGCGGGGCTTAATTCACCCCTCCACTTT. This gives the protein CASSYSGAGLNSPLHF.

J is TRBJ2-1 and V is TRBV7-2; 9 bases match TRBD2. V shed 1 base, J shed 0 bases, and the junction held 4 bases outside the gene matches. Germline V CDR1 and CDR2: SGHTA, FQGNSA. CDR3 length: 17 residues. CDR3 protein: CASSLELAGLSYNEQFF. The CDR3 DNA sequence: TGTGCCAGCAGCTTAGAGCTAGCGGGACTCTCCTACAATGAGCAGTTCTTC.

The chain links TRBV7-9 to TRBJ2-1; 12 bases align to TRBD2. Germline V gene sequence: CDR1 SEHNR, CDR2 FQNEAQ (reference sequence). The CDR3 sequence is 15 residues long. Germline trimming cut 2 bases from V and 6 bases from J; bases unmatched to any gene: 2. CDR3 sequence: CASSLTSGRSNEQFF. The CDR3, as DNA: TGTGCCAGCAGCTTAACTAGCGGGAGGAGCAATGAGCAGTTCTTC.

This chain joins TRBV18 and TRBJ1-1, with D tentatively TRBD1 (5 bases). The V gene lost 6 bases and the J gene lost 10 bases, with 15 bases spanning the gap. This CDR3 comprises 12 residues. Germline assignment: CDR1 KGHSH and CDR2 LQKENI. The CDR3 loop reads CASSAGGSAAFF. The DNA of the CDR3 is TGTGCCAGCTCCGCCGGGGGGTCCGCAGCTTTCTTT.

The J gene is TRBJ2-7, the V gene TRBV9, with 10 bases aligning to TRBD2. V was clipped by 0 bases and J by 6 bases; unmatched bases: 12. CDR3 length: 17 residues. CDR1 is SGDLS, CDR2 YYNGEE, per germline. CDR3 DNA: TGTGCCAGCAGCGTAGGGACTAGCCAGCGGGAGGGGCTCGAGCAGTACGTC. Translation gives CASSVGTSQREGLEQYV.

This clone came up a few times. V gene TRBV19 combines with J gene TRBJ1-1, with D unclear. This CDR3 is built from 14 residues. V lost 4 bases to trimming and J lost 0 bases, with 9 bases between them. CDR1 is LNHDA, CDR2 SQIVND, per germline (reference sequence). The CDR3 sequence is CASSRPPMNTEAFF. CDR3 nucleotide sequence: TGTGCCAGTAGTAGGCCCCCCATGAACACTGAAGCTTTCTTT. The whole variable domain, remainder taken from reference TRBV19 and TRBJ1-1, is DGGITQSPKYLFRKEGQNVTLSCEQNLNHDAMYWYRQDPGQGLRLIYYSQIVNDFQKGDIAEGYSVSREKKESFPLTVTSAQKNPTAFYLCASSRPPMNTEAFFGQGTRLTVV.

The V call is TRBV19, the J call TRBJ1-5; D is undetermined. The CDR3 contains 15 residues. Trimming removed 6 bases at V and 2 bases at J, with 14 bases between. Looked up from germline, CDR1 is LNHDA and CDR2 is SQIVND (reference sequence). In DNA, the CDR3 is TGTGCCAGTAGCACTATCCCTTTAGGCAATCAGCCCCAGCATTTT. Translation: CASSTIPLGNQPQHF.

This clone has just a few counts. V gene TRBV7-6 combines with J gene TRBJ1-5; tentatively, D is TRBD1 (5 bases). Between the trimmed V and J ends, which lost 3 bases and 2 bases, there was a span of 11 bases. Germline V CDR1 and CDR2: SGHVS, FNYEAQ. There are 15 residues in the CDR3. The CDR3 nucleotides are TGTGCCAGCAGCTTGGGGGGGGGTGGCAATCAGCCCCAGCATTTT. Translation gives CASSLGGGGNQPQHF. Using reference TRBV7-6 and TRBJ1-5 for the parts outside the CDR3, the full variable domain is GAGVSQSPRYKVTKRGQDVALRCDPISGHVSLYWYRQALGQGPEFLTYFNYEAQQDKSGLPNDRFSAERPEGSISTLTIQRTEQRDSAMYRCASSLGGGGNQPQHFGDGTRLSIL.

The CDR3 sequence is CASTTDRTYNEQFF. In nucleotides, the CDR3 is TGTGCCAGCACAACCGACAGGACCTACAATGAGCAGTTCTTC. The gene calls are TRBV6-5 and TRBJ2-1; TRBD1 might be the D (6 bases). Per germline, CDR1 MNHEY and CDR2 SVGAGI. The CDR3 consists of 14 residues. V was trimmed by 7 bases and J by 2 bases, leaving 12 bases between them.

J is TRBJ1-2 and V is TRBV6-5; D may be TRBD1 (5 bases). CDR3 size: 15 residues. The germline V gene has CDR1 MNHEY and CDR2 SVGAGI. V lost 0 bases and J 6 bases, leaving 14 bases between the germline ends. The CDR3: CASSYSTGEVDGYTF. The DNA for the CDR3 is TGTGCCAGCAGTTACTCGACGGGGGAAGTTGATGGCTACACCTTC.

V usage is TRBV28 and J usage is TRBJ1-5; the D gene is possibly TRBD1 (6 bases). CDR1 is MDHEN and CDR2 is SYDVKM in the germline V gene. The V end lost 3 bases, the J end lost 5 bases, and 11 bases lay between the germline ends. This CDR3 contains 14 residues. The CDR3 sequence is CASSFPDRYQPQHF. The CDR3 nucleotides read TGTGCCAGCAGTTTCCCCGACAGGTATCAGCCCCAGCATTTT.

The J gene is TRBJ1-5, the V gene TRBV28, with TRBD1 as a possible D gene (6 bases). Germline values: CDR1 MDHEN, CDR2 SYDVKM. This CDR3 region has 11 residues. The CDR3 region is CAGGSNQPQHF. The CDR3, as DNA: TGTGCAGGGGGTAGCAATCAGCCCCAGCATTTT.

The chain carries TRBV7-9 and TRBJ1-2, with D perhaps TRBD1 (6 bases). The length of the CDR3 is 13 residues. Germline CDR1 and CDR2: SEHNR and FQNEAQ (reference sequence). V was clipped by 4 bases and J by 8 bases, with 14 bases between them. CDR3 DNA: TGTGCCAGCAGCTCCACAGGGAACGGCGGCTACACCTTC. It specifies CASSSTGNGGYTF.

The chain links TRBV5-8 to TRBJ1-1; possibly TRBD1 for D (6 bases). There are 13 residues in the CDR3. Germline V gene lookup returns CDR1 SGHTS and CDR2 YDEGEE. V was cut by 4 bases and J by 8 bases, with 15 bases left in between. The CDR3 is CASSLLLGTEAFF. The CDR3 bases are TGTGCCAGCAGCCTACTCTTGGGGACAGAAGCTTTCTTT.

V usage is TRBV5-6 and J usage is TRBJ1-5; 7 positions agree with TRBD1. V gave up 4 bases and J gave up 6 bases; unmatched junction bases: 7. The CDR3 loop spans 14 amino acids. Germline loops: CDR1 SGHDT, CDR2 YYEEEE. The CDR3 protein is CASSVTGRPQPQHF. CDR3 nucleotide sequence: TGTGCCAGCAGCGTGACAGGGAGGCCTCAGCCCCAGCATTTT. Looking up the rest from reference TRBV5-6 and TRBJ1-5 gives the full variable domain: DAGVTQSPTHLIKTRGQQVTLRCSPKSGHDTVSWYQQALGQGPQFIFQYYEEEERQRGNFPDRFSGHQFPNYSSELNVNALLLGDSALYLCASSVTGRPQPQHFGDGTRLSIL.

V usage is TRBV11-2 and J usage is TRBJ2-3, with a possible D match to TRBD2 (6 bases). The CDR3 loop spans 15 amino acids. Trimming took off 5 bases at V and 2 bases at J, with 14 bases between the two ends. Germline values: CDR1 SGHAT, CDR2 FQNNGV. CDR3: CASSLDGGVTDTQYF. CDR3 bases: TGTGCCAGCAGCCTTGACGGAGGGGTCACAGATACGCAGTATTTT. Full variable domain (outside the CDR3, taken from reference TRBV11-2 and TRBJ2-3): EAGVAQSPRYKIIEKRQSVAFWCNPISGHATLYWYQQILGQGPKLLIQFQNNGVVDDSQLPKDRFSAERLKGVDSTLKIQPAKLEDSAVYLCASSLDGGVTDTQYFGPGTRLTVL.

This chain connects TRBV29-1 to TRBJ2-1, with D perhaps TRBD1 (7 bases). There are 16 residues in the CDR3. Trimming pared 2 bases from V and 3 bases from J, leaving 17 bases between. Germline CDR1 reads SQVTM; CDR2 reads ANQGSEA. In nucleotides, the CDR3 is TGCAGCGTTGAACCATACTACAGGGGAGGCTACAATGAGCAGTTCTTC. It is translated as CSVEPYYRGGYNEQFF.

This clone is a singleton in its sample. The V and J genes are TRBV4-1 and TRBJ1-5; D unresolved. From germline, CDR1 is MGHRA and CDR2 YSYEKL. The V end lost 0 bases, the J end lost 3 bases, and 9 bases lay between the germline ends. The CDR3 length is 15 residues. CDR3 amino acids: CASSQEWQYNQPQHF. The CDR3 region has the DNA TGCGCCAGCAGCCAAGAATGGCAGTACAATCAGCCCCAGCATTTT.

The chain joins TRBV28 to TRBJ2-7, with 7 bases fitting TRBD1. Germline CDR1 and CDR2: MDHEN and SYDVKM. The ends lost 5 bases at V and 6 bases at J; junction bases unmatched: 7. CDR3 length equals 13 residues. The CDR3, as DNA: TGTGCCAGCAGTCCAGGGGGTGGTCGCGAGCAGTACGTC. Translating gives CASSPGGGREQYV.

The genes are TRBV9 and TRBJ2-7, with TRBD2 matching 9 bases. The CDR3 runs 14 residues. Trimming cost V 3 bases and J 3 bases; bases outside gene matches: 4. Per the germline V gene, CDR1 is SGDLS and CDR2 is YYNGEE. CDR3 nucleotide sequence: TGTGCCAGCAGCGCCAAGACTAGCGGCTACGAGCAGTACTTC. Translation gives CASSAKTSGYEQYF. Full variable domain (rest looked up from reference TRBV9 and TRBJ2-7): DSGVTQTPKHLITATGQRVTLRCSPRSGDLSVYWYQQSLDQGLQFLIQYYNGEERAKGNILERFSAQQFPDLHSELNLSSLELGDSALYFCASSAKTSGYEQYFGPGTRLTVT.

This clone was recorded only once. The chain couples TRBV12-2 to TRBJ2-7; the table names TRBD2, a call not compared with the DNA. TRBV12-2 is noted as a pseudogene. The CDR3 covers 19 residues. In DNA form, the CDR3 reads TGTGCAAGTCGCTTAGCGCGTTCCCTAGCGGGAGGTAGTTCCTACGAGCAGTACTTC. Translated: CASRLARSLAGGSSYEQYF.

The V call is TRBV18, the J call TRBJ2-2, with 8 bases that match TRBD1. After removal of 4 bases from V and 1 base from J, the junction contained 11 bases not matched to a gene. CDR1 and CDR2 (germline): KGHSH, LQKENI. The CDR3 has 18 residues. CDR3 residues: CASSLTGAHLQNTGELFF. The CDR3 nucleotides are TGTGCCAGCTCACTGACAGGGGCCCACCTACAGAACACCGGGGAGCTGTTTTTT. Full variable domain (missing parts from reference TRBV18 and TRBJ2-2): NAGVMQNPRHLVRRRGQEARLRCSPMKGHSHVYWYRQLPEEGLKFMVYLQKENIIDESGMPKERFSAEFPKEGPSILRIQQVVRGDSAAYFCASSLTGAHLQNTGELFFGEGSRLTVL.

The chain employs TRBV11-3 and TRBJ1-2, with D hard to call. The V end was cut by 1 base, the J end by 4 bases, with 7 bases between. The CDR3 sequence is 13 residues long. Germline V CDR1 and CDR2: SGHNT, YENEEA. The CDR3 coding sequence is TGTGCCAGCAGCTTAGCGTACGGCTATGGCTACACCTTC. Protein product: CASSLAYGYGYTF.

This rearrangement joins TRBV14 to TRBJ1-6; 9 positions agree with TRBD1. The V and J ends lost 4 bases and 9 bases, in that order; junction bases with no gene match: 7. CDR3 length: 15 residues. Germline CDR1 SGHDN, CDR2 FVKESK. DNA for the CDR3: TGTGCCAGCAGCCGGGGACAGGGTACGGGTTCACCCCTCCACTTT. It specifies CASSRGQGTGSPLHF.

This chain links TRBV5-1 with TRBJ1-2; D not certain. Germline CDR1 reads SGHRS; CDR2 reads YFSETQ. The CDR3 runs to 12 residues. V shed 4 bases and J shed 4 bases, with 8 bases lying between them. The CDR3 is CASSPGSYGYTF. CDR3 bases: TGCGCCAGCAGCCCTGGCAGCTATGGCTACACCTTC.

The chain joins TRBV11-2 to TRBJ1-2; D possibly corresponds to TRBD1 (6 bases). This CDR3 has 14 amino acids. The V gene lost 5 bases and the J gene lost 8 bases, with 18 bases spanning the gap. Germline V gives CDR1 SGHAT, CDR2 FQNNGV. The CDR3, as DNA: TGTGCCAGCAGCCCCTCGACAGGCTCAGGGGGCTACACCTTC. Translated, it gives CASSPSTGSGGYTF.

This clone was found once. The CDR3 sequence: CASRGQGGGTEAFF. The CDR3 region has the DNA TGTGCCAGCAGAGGACAGGGGGGCGGCACTGAAGCTTTCTTT. The chain employs TRBV2 and TRBJ1-1, with 10 bases lining up with TRBD1. The junction had 5 bases not matched to a gene; V was cut back by 6 bases and J by 4 bases. The CDR3 has 14 residues. Germline V lookup: CDR1 SNHLY, CDR2 FYNNEI.

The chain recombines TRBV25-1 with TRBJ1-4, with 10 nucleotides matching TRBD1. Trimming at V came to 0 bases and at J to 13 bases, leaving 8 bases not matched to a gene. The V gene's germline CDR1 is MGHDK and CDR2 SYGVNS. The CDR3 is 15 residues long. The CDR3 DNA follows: TGTGCCAGCAGTGAATACGGGACAGGGGTCAATAGACTGTTTTTT. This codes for CASSEYGTGVNRLFF.